These 7 T cell receptor beta chains came from one sample sequenced in a study of OX40 agonist ivuxolimab in advanced cancers. The protocol was immunoSEQ multiplex PCR, while the TCRdb copy is restricted to in-frame clones and leaves out a portion. The sample consists of fewer than 20,000 clones, 70% to 90% of them appearing once. The source was CD4+ or CD8+ T cells sorted from blood, collected in a trial of the OX40 agonist ivuxolimab. All receptors derive from an adult with an advanced solid tumor such as melanoma, head and neck, liver or kidney cancer.

The V and J genes are TRBV29-1 and TRBJ2-5; maybe TRBD1 (5 bases). CDR1 SQVTM and CDR2 ANQGSEA come from the germline V gene. The V end lost 4 bases, the J end lost 4 bases, and 13 bases lay between the germline ends. The CDR3 has 13 residues. CDR3 DNA: TGCAGCGTTGTTTTGCGGCAGGGAGAGACCCAGTACTTC. Translated: CSVVLRQGETQYF.

This chain links TRBV5-1 with TRBJ2-7; perhaps D is TRBD1 or TRBD2 (5 bases each). Trimming pared 4 bases from V and 0 bases from J, leaving 14 bases between. The germline gives CDR1 SGHRS, CDR2 YFSETQ. This CDR3 spans 15 amino acids. CDR3 sequence (DNA): TGCGCCAGCAGCCAGGCCGGGACGGGCTCCTACGAGCAGTACTTC. Amino acids: CASSQAGTGSYEQYF.

J is TRBJ1-5 and V is TRBV7-9; possibly TRBD1 for D (5 bases). The CDR3 totals 14 residues. V lost 5 bases and J 6 bases, leaving 14 bases between the germline ends. Germline V gives CDR1 SEHNR, CDR2 FQNEAQ (reference sequence). The CDR3 here is CASSPLLGGQPQHF. In DNA, the CDR3 is TGTGCCAGCAGCCCATTACTTGGGGGTCAGCCCCAGCATTTT.

This chain's CDR3 is CASSGGIGTEAFF. CDR3 sequence (DNA): TGTGCCAGTAGTGGAGGGATAGGGACTGAAGCTTTCTTT. The chain links TRBV19 to TRBJ1-1, with D unresolved. Germline V lookup: CDR1 LNHDA, CDR2 SQIVND (reference sequence). V shed 5 bases and J shed 5 bases, with 12 bases lying between them. The CDR3 has 13 residues.

V usage is TRBV6-5 and J usage is TRBJ2-5; D remains unclear. Trimming removed 2 bases from V and 0 bases from J, with 4 bases in between. The germline V gene encodes CDR1 MNHEY and CDR2 SVGAGI. This CDR3 has 13 residues. The DNA for the CDR3 is TGTGCCAGCAGTTACGGGGACCAAGAGACCCAGTACTTC. Encoded protein: CASSYGDQETQYF.

The chain couples TRBV4-3 to TRBJ2-7; 9 bases are a match to TRBD2. Germline loops: CDR1 LGHNA, CDR2 YSLEER. Trimming took 3 bases from V and 2 from J; bases not matched to a gene: 5. The CDR3 runs 15 residues. In DNA form, the CDR3 reads TGCGCCAGCAGCCAGGGGGCGGGAGGGCCCTACGAGCAGTACTTC. As protein: CASSQGAGGPYEQYF.

V usage is TRBV7-9 and J usage is TRBJ1-6, with no clear D. Germline V gives CDR1 SEHNR, CDR2 FQNEAQ (reference sequence). This CDR3 contains 12 residues. V lost 6 bases and J lost 13, with 13 bases in between. In DNA, the CDR3 is TGTGCCAGCAGGGCCGAGGAGGTGCCCCTCCACTTT. Translation gives CASRAEEVPLHF.